The 20 T cell receptor beta chains presented below share a single source sample, sequenced in a study of blood T cells in healthy people across ages. Primers used in a second PCR of about 7 to 12 cycles were a sample-barcoded 5' primer and a J-beta primer mix. TCRdb reprocessed the 5' RACE reads with MiXCR, giving one entry per CDR3 protein. The sample lists more than 650,000 distinct CDR3 sequences, roughly 26% seen once, with roughly 3.1% in the top ten. These same records also appear under a second study, on T cells of mothers and their children.

Source material: blood. Source of these receptors: a boy younger than 18 in good health.

The table lists this clonotype with a few counts. The rearrangement uses TRBV29-1 and TRBJ2-5, with TRBD1 matching over 8 bases. Germline values: CDR1 SQVTM, CDR2 ANQGSEA. Unmatched junction bases numbered 8, after V lost 6 bases and J lost 5 bases. CDR3 size: 13 residues. CDR3 sequence: CSVADRVGETQYF. The DNA for the CDR3 is TGCAGCGTGGCGGACAGGGTAGGGGAGACCCAGTACTTC.

J is TRBJ1-1 and V is TRBV2, with D unresolved. There are 14 residues in the CDR3. Germline V lookup: CDR1 SNHLY, CDR2 FYNNEI. The ends were cut back, 1 base at V and 0 bases at J, with 6 bases in the middle. The CDR3 DNA follows: TGTGCCAGCAGTGAAGGGGTTATGAACACTGAAGCTTTCTTT. Protein sequence: CASSEGVMNTEAFF. Supplemented by reference TRBV2 and TRBJ1-1, the full variable domain reads EPEVTQTPSHQVTQMGQEVILRCVPISNHLYFYWYRQILGQKVEFLVSFYNNEISEKSEIFDDQFSVERPDGSNFTLKIRSTKLEDSAMYFCASSEGVMNTEAFFGQGTRLTVV.

V is TRBV6-5 and J is TRBJ2-1, with 9 bases fitting TRBD1. The germline gives CDR1 MNHEY, CDR2 SVGAGI. The CDR3 sequence is 15 residues long. The V gene end was trimmed by 5 bases and the J gene end by 3 bases; junction bases not matched to a gene: 5. CDR3 loop: CASSPQGALYNEQFF. CDR3 in DNA: TGTGCCAGCAGTCCACAGGGGGCCCTCTACAATGAGCAGTTCTTC.

The J gene is TRBJ2-7, the V gene TRBV6-6, with 10 bases matching TRBD1. Germline V gene data show CDR1 as MNHNY and CDR2 as SVGAGI (reference sequence). CDR3 length: 16 residues. With 7 bases clipped from V and 2 bases from J, the junction kept 11 bases outside the gene matches. The CDR3 loop is CASTPGTGVLTYEQYF. The CDR3 DNA sequence: TGTGCCAGCACCCCCGGGACAGGGGTGTTGACCTACGAGCAGTACTTC.

V and J are TRBV3-1 and TRBJ2-1; D is ambiguous. Per germline, CDR1 LGHDT and CDR2 YNNKEL (reference sequence). V lost 0 bases to trimming and J lost 7 bases, with 10 bases between them. CDR3 length: 14 residues. Written as DNA, the CDR3 is TGTGCCAGCAGCCAAGAGCTGGGTTGGAATGAGCAGTTCTTC. This codes for CASSQELGWNEQFF.

Of note for this clonotype: At one end, the junction sequence differs from germline, possibly due to a read error. The chain has TRBV7-3 and TRBJ2-5; D call uncertain. Germline loops: CDR1 SGHTA, CDR2 FQGTGA. This CDR3 region has 13 residues. The CDR3 reads CASSLTLEETQYF. Written as DNA, the CDR3 is TGTGCCAGCAGCCTAACTCTGGAAGAGACCCAGTACTTC. Variable domain in full (rest from reference TRBV7-3 and TRBJ2-5): GAGVSQTPSNKVTEKGKYVELRCDPISGHTALYWYRQSLGQGPEFLIYFQGTGAADDSGLPNDRFFAVRPEGSVSTLKIQRTERGDSAVYLCASSLTLEETQYFGPGTRLLVL.

The chain combines TRBV20-1 with TRBJ2-4; 11 nucleotides align to TRBD2. V gave up 4 bases and J gave up 7 bases; unmatched junction bases: 9. The CDR3 covers 15 residues. Germline-derived CDR1 and CDR2 are DFQATT and SNEGSKA (reference sequence). CDR3 region: CSAMPTSGEGNIQYF. The CDR3 nucleotides read TGCAGTGCTATGCCGACTAGCGGGGAGGGGAACATTCAGTACTTC.

This clonotype has more than one count but fewer than ten. This chain uses TRBV12-3 or TRBV12-4 with TRBJ1-2; D unclear. The ends were cut back, 0 bases at V and 2 bases at J, with 7 bases in the middle. The CDR3 sequence is 14 residues long. The CDR3 sequence: CASSLAALNYGYTF. The CDR3 region has the DNA TGTGCCAGCAGTTTAGCCGCCCTCAACTATGGCTACACCTTC.

This clonotype was recorded a few times. The V gene is TRBV27, the J gene TRBJ2-7; 10 bases match TRBD1. With 6 bases clipped from V and 6 bases from J, the junction kept 8 bases outside the gene matches. The CDR3 loop spans 14 amino acids. Germline values: CDR1 MNHEY, CDR2 SMNVEV (reference sequence). For the CDR3, the DNA is TGTGCCAGCAGGACAGGGGGCAGGAGGGGCGAGCAGTACTTC. Translating it yields CASRTGGRRGEQYF.

Only a few counts were recorded for this clonotype. The chain's CDR3 is CASSPRTGPRETQYF. The DNA of the CDR3 is TGTGCCAGCTCACCCCGGACAGGCCCAAGGGAGACCCAGTACTTC. The gene calls are TRBV18 and TRBJ2-5; 7 nucleotides align to TRBD1. J lost 5 bases, V lost 3 bases, and 9 bases had no gene match. Germline CDR1 reads KGHSH; CDR2 reads LQKENI. The CDR3 is made up of 15 amino acids.

There are a few counts of this clonotype. J is TRBJ2-5 and V is TRBV4-1, with 10 bases matching TRBD1. From germline, CDR1 is MGHRA and CDR2 YSYEKL. This CDR3 contains 16 residues. V lost 3 bases, J lost 3 bases, and 7 bases stayed unmatched. In DNA, the CDR3 is TGCGCCAGCAGCCATGGGATCGGGACAGGGGAAGAGACCCAGTACTTC. Protein: CASSHGIGTGEETQYF.

This clonotype was recorded a few times. The V gene is TRBV28, the J gene TRBJ2-3; 11 bases map to TRBD2. After removal of 3 bases from V and 0 bases from J, the junction contained 5 bases not matched to a gene. CDR1 and CDR2 (germline): MDHEN, SYDVKM. The CDR3 runs 17 residues. The CDR3 DNA is TGTGCCAGCAGTTTCTGGACTAGCGGGTCTAGCACAGATACGCAGTATTTT. This codes for CASSFWTSGSSTDTQYF.

V and J are TRBV18 and TRBJ2-1, with 9 bases lining up with TRBD1. Gene TRBJ2-7 matches the end of the DNA better, so the J call may be wrong. CDR3 length: 16 residues. Looked up from germline, CDR1 is KGHSH and CDR2 is LQKENI. DNA for the CDR3: TGTGCCAGCTCACCACCCAAAGCGGGACAGGGTAACGAGCAGTACTTC. Translation: CASSPPKAGQGNEQYF.

The chain couples TRBV7-8 to TRBJ1-3; 8 bases are shared with TRBD1. The germline V gene has CDR1 SGHVS and CDR2 FQNEAQ. This CDR3 is 15 amino acids long. The V gene end was trimmed by 3 bases and the J gene end by 4 bases; junction bases not matched to a gene: 5. This CDR3 reads CASSFRTGSGNTIYF. CDR3 in DNA: TGTGCCAGCAGCTTCCGGACAGGGTCGGGAAACACCATATATTTT.

This clonotype was seen a handful of times. The chain couples TRBV9 to TRBJ2-7; TRBD1 matches at 8 bases. The CDR3 spans 14 residues. The V segment lost 3 bases and the J segment 6 bases; nucleotides outside the gene matches: 8. The germline gives CDR1 SGDLS, CDR2 YYNGEE. In DNA form, the CDR3 reads TGTGCCAGCAGCGCAACAGGGGGTCCCACCGAGCAGTACTTC. Protein: CASSATGGPTEQYF.

This clonotype was observed a few times. The chain carries TRBV12-3 or TRBV12-4 and TRBJ2-7; no definite D call. The CDR3 is made up of 13 amino acids. Trimming removed 6 bases at V and 2 bases at J, with 11 bases between. The CDR3 region has the DNA TGTGCCAGCAGGTGTACGGAAGCCTACGAGCAGTACTTC. Translation: CASRCTEAYEQYF.

This chain links TRBV7-9 with TRBJ2-7; TRBD1 is a possible D gene (5 bases). Germline V gene lookup returns CDR1 SEHNR and CDR2 FQNEAQ (reference sequence). Trimming took 3 bases from V and 2 from J, leaving 17 bases between them. This CDR3 is built from 16 residues. CDR3 nucleotides: TGTGCCAGCAGCTTTGCCGTAGGGGTAGGGACCTACGAGCAGTACTTC. This translates into CASSFAVGVGTYEQYF.

This clonotype occurred a few times. V is TRBV6-5 and J is TRBJ1-1, with D hard to call. V lost 0 bases and J lost 7, with 6 bases in between. CDR1 and CDR2 from the germline V gene are MNHEY and SVGAGI. This CDR3 contains 12 residues. CDR3 protein: CASSYSGFEAFF. CDR3 DNA sequence: TGTGCCAGCAGTTACTCAGGGTTTGAAGCTTTCTTT.

This clonotype has a handful of counts. The V call is TRBV7-2, the J call TRBJ1-6, with a weak D call TRBD1 (5 bases). The germline CDR1 and CDR2 sequences are SGHTA and FQGNSA. V lost 4 bases to trimming and J lost 11 bases, with 9 bases between them. There are 12 residues in the CDR3. As DNA, the CDR3 is TGTGCCAGCAGCTCCGGGGGGGCACCCCTCCACTTT. Translation gives CASSSGGAPLHF.

The chain is built from TRBV29-1 and TRBJ2-5; D ambiguous. The tail of the sequence fits TRBJ2-1 better, so the J call may be wrong. The germline V gene has CDR1 SQVTM and CDR2 ANQGSEA. The CDR3 runs 12 residues. CDR3 nucleotide sequence: TGCAGCGTTGAGGCCGGCTTCAATGAGCAGTTCTTC. Its translation is CSVEAGFNEQFF.